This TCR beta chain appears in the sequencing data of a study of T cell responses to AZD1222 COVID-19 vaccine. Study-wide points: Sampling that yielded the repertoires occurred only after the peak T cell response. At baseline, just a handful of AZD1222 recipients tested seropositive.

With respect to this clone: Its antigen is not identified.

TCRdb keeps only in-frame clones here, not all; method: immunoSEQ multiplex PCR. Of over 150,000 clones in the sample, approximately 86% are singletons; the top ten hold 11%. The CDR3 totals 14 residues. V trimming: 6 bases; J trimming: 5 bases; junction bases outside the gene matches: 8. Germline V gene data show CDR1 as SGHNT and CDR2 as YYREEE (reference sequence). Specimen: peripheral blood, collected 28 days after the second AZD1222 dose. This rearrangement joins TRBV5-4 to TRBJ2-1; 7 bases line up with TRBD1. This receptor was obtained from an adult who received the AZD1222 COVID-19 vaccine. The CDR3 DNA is TGTGCCAGCACCCCAGGGGGTAGGGACAATGAGCAGTTCTTC. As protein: CASTPGGRDNEQFF. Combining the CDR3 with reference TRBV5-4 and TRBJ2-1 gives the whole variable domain ETGVTQSPTHLIKTRGQQVTLRCSSQSGHNTVSWYQQALGQGPQFIFQYYREEENGRGNFPPRFSGLQFPNYSSELNVNALELDDSALYLCASTPGGRDNEQFFGPGTRLTVL.